This record covers a single T cell receptor beta chain. Its antigen is unknown. The CDR3 consists of 15 residues. The ends were cut back, 3 bases at V and 0 bases at J, with 11 bases in the middle. Bulk tissue was left unsorted, and RNA and DNA were co-extracted from about 19-30 mg of it. This record comes from a study of tumor-infiltrating lymphocytes in primary liver carcinoma. General study findings and limits: Paired tumor-adjacent and tumor-blood samples overlapped less than tumor region pairs did.

The investigators made TCR beta cDNA from 400 to 550 ng total RNA, using a constant-region primer. Generation of the TCR beta libraries relied on three nested multiplex PCR rounds using slightly modified ARM-PCR. The first two PCR rounds, roughly 11 cycles each, used TRBV1-TRBV30 forward primers and a C-beta reverse primer. A single record per CDR3 protein comes from TCRdb applying MiXCR to the multiplex PCR reads. The data contain roughly 120,000 distinct CDR3 sequences, 64% of them singletons. The sequence derives from an older woman with primary liver carcinoma and hepatitis B virus infection. The material sequenced was liver tumor tissue from sampling region 3. Subset reported: tumor region T3, left-lateral pole. The chain uses TRBV12-3 or TRBV12-4 and TRBJ2-5; D is possibly TRBD1 (5 bases). The CDR3: CASSFRQSYQETQYF. CDR3 in DNA: TGTGCCAGCAGTTTCCGACAGAGCTACCAAGAGACCCAGTACTTC.